This TCR beta chain was documented in a study of a mutant IDH1 vaccine in newly diagnosed glioma (dated by TCRdb to about 2021). Broadly, across the study: Of the approximately 34 treated patients, approximately 62% were male and approximately 38% were female, and a mean age of roughly 41 years was recorded. Before enrollment, patients had received standard therapy of radiotherapy alone, temozolomide alone, or radiochemotherapy with temozolomide; most received the combination. Peripheral blood was drawn at six visits: V03 (baseline), V05, V07, V10, V12 and V13. For exploratory analyses, about 25 treated patients had longitudinal TCRB deep sequencing done wherever samples were available. The paper's findings and limits, for the study overall: Selection of PBMC samples for TCRB deep sequencing was based on availability. Pseudoprogression appeared unrelated to alterations in the top peripheral T cell clonotypes detected by TCRB sequencing. Immune responses induced by the vaccine were seen in approximately 93% of patients across multiple MHC alleles. According to the authors, sample limitations meant that analyses of patient blood samples could not be reproduced.

CDR1 and CDR2, per the germline V gene, are MNHNS and SASEGT. The CDR3 goes from the cysteine to the phenylalanine over 14 residues. Only the CDR3 part of the read is kept: 42 bases, read in frame from the first base. Trimmed from V: 3 bases; trimmed from J: 7 bases; junction bases lacking a gene match: 8. The time point tag for this specimen amounts to: baseline, week 1 (first vaccination visit). The treatment or condition label here, explained by the study, means: pre-vaccination baseline after standard-of-care therapy. The donors had newly diagnosed IDH1-mutant astrocytomas of WHO grade 3 or 4 that showed loss of nuclear ATRX. The samples were drawn from NOA16, a multicentre, single-arm, open-label phase I trial in Germany that tested a mutant IDH1 peptide vaccine in humans for the first time. For immunogenicity testing, the blood drawn at visit V03 was used as the baseline sample. Genomic DNA for TCRB sequencing was isolated from EDTA blood with the DNeasy Blood and Tissue Kit.

Library preparation employed the immunoSEQ multiplex PCR assay. Following the manufacturer's protocol, the hsTCRB Kit was used to amplify rearranged TCR beta chain sequences. An Illumina MiSeq was used to sequence the TCRB libraries. The study's processing was this. The proprietary platform of the kit vendor was used for demultiplexing, trimming and gene mapping. Imported from immuneACCESS, the table was reduced by TCRdb to in-frame sequences with V and J called. These copies leave out some clones; in studies compared against another copy, an unresolved V gene accounts for under half, and the cause of the remainder is not known. The V and J calls and clone size were taken over from that table, and D and trimming were inferred from the DNA. The sample contains about 34,000 clones, about four fifths of them found a single time. Jointly, the top ten make up roughly 10% of the sample. Turning to this clone: It lacks a known antigen. No much larger clonotype is one base removed from it; base qualities were not supplied.

Recombination connected TRBV6-1 to TRBJ1-2, with 7 bases aligning to TRBD1. The source is a man aged 45 to 65 with glioma. Some clones in this sample may be carry-over from other donors' samples. Sequencing was performed on peripheral blood mononuclear cells (PBMCs), taken from a glioma patient treated with radiotherapy, temozolomide or both. CDR3 region: CASSEWGPGGGYTF. The DNA is TGTGCCAGCAGTGAGTGGGGGCCAGGGGGTGGCTACACCTTC.